This T cell receptor (beta chain) was captured by sequencing in a study of early T cells in non-severe SARS-CoV-2 infection. The V end lost 4 bases, the J end lost 2 bases, and 18 bases lay between the germline ends. Germline V gene data show CDR1 as LGHDT and CDR2 as YNNKEL (reference sequence). This CDR3 region has 16 residues. TCRdb reprocessed the 5' RACE reads via MiXCR and lists one record per CDR3 protein. The profile shows approximately 90,000 distinct CDR3 sequences, approximately 15% of them singletons. Material: whole blood, obtained at baseline. This clonotype was obtained from an adult who was a healthcare worker with PCR-confirmed SARS-CoV-2 infection or an uninfected control (not recorded which). The chain uses TRBV3-1 and TRBJ2-7; tentatively, D is TRBD1 (5 bases). CDR3 DNA: TGTGCCAGCAGCCTGGATGGACCGCAGGGAACCTACGAGCAGTACTTC. Translated, it gives CASSLDGPQGTYEQYF.